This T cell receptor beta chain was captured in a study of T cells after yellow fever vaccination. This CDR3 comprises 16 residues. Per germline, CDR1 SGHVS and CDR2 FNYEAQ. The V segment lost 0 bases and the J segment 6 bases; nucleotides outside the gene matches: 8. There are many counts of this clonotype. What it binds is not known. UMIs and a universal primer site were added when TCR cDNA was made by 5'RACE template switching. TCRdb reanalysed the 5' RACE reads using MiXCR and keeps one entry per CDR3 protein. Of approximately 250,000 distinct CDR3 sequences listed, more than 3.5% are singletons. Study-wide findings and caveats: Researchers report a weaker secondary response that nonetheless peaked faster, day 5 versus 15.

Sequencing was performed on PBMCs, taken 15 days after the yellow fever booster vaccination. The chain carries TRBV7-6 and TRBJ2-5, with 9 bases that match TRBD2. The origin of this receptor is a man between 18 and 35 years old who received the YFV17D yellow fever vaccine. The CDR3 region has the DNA TGTGCCAGCAGCTTAGCGGTAGCGGGGGTACGGAAGACCCAGTACTTC. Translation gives CASSLAVAGVRKTQYF.